This TCR beta chain originates from a study of blood T cell repertoires in COVID-19. Study-wide context: Nucleic acid was either cDNA or gDNA, and it came from T cells, B-cell-depleted T cells, or PBMCs.

Germline loops: CDR1 LGHDT, CDR2 YNNKEL (reference sequence). Unmatched junction bases numbered 6, after V lost 0 bases and J lost 9 bases. The CDR3 has 14 residues. Categorization into cohorts depended on clinical history that participants reported. Original analysis: Estimates of nucleated cell counts were drawn from the amplification of reference gene primers. Sequencing used immunoSEQ multiplex PCR; TCRdb keeps in-frame clones, though not all of them. V, J and clone size derive from that table, while D and trimming were established from the DNA sequence. The sample carries about 200,000 clones, 85% to 90% recorded once.

The rearrangement links TRBV3-1 (or the pseudogene TRBV3-2) to TRBJ1-1; 8 positions match TRBD1. The receptor was isolated from a woman in her forties in a cohort exposed to, infected with or recovered from COVID-19 (not recorded which). Sequenced sample: PBMCs or T cells enriched from blood (not recorded which). The CDR3 DNA follows: TGTGCCAGCAGCCAAGACCACAGGGGGGCGAAAGCTTTCTTT. This translates into CASSQDHRGAKAFF.